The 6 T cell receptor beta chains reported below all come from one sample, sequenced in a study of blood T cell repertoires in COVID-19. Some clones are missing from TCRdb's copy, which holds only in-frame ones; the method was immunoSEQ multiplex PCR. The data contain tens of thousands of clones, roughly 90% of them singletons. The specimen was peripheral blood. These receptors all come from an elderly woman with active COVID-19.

The CDR3: CASRWTSGISGTDTQYF. CDR3 coding DNA: TGTGCCAGCAGGTGGACTAGCGGGATCTCTGGTACAGATACGCAGTATTTT. The J gene is TRBJ2-3, the V gene TRBV5-6, with TRBD2 matching over 12 bases. This CDR3 is 17 amino acids long. Looked up from germline, CDR1 is SGHDT and CDR2 is YYEEEE. V lost 5 bases to trimming and J lost 3 bases; unmatched junction nucleotides: 10. The entire variable domain, with the rest obtained from reference TRBV5-6 and TRBJ2-3, is as follows: DAGVTQSPTHLIKTRGQQVTLRCSPKSGHDTVSWYQQALGQGPQFIFQYYEEEERQRGNFPDRFSGHQFPNYSSELNVNALLLGDSALYLCASRWTSGISGTDTQYFGPGTRLTVL.

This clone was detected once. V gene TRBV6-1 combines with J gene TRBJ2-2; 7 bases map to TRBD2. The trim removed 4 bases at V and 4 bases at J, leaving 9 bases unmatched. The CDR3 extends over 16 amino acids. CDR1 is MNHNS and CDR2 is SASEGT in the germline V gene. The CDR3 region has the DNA TGTGCCAGCAGTGCGCGGGAGCGTCGGATCACCGGGGAGCTGTTTTTT. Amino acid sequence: CASSARERRITGELFF.

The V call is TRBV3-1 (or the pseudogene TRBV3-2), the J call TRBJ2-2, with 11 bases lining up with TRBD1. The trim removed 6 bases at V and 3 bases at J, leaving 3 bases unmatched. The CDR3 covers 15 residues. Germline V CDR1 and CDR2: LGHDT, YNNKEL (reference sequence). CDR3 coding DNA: TGTGCCAGCAGACTGGGACAGGGGGACACCGGGGAGCTGTTTTTT. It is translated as CASRLGQGDTGELFF.

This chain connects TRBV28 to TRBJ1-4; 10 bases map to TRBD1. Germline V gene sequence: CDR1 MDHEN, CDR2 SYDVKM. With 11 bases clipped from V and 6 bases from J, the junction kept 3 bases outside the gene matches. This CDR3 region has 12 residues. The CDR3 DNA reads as TGTGCCTCCGGGACAGGGGATGAAAAACTGTTTTTT. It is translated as CASGTGDEKLFF.

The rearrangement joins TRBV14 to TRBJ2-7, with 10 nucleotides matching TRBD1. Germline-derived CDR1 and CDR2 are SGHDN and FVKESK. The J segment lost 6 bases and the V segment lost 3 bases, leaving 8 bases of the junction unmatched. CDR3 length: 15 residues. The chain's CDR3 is CASSHTGQGVGEQYF. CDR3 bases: TGTGCCAGCAGCCACACCGGACAGGGGGTAGGCGAGCAGTACTTC.

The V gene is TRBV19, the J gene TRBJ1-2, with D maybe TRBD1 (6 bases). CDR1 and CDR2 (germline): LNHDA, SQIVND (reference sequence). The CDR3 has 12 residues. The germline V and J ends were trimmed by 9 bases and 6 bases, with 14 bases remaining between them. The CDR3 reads CASGAGADGYTF. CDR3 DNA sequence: TGTGCCAGCGGGGCAGGGGCCGATGGCTACACCTTC.